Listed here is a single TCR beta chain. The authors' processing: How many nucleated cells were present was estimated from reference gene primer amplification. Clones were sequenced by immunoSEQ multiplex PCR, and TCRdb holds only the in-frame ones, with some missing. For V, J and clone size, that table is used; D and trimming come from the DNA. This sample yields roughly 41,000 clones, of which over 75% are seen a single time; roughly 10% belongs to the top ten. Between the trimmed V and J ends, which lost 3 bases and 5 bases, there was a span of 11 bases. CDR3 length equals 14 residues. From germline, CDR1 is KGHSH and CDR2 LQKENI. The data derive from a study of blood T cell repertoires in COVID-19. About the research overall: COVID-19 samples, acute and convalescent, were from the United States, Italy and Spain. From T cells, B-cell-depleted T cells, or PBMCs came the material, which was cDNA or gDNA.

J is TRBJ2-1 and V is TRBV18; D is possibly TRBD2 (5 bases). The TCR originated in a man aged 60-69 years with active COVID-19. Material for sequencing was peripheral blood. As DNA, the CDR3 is TGTGCCAGCTCACCCACGACTACTAACAATGAGCAGTTCTTC. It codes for CASSPTTTNNEQFF.